This TCR beta chain emerged from a study of CD8+ T cells in alopecia areata. The study, taken as a whole, reports: Clonality was higher in lesional than normal scalp, especially in alopecia totalis/universalis.

As for this clone: What it recognizes is unknown.

As the sequencing template, cDNA was produced by extracting RNA and reverse transcribing it. TCRdb's table, derived via immunoSEQ multiplex PCR, lists solely in-frame clones and lacks some. Of 95,000 to 110,000 clones listed, 84% are singletons. The CDR3 runs 14 residues. Germline V gene data show CDR1 as MNHEY and CDR2 as SMNVEV (reference sequence). Trimming took 0 bases from V and 5 from J, leaving 11 bases between them. Treatment reported: oral pan-JAK inhibitor, 5-10 mg twice daily. The sequencing here drew on CD8+ T cells sorted from blood, taken at week 24, from a patient treated with tofacitinib. The TCR sequence derives from a human donor with alopecia areata. This chain joins TRBV27 and TRBJ2-7, with D maybe TRBD2 (6 bases). CDR3 loop: CASSLSQGGNEQYF. Written as DNA, the CDR3 is TGTGCCAGCAGTTTATCGCAGGGAGGCAACGAGCAGTACTTC.